This entry is about one T cell receptor beta chain. Antigen: not known. Mismatch with germline at one junction end may stem from a read error. This sample stems from a study of tumor and adjacent non-tumor tissue in lung cancer. Overall study results and limits: Top 100 clones took a larger repertoire share in normal lung.

No cell sorting was done before RNA was extracted from the tissue. The CDR3 consists of 14 residues. A modified ARM-PCR protocol with three rounds of nested PCR amplified TCRbeta. TCRdb re-analysed the multiplex PCR reads in MiXCR, keeping a single row per CDR3 protein. The sample carries 60,000 to 90,000 distinct CDR3 sequences, more than 60% recorded once. The sequence derives from a woman in her forties or fifties with non-small cell lung cancer. The J gene is TRBJ1-6, the V gene TRBV12-3 or TRBV12-4; no definite D call. Sequences were obtained from lung tumor tissue. The CDR3 here is CASSFDRGLSPLHF. In nucleotides, the CDR3 is TGTGCCAGCAGTTTTGACCGGGGATTATCACCACTCCACTTT.